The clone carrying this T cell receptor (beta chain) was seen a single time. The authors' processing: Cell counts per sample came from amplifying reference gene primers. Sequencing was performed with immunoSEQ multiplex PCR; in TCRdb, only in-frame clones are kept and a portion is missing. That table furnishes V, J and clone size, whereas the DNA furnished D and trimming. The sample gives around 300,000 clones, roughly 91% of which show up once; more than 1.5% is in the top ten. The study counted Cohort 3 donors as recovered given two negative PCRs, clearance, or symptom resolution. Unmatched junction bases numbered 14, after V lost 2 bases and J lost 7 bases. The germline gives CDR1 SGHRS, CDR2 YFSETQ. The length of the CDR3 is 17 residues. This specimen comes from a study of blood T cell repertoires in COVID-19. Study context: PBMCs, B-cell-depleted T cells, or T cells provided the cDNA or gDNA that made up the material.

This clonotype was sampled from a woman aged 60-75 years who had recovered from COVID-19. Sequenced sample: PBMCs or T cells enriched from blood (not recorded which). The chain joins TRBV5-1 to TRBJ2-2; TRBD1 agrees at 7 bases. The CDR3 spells CASSFGQAVVEGGELFF. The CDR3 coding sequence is TGCGCCAGCAGCTTCGGACAGGCCGTGGTTGAAGGCGGGGAGCTGTTTTTT.